Listed below are T cell receptor beta chains from one sample, sequenced in a study of blood T cell repertoires in COVID-19. TCRdb's copy holds only in-frame clones and misses some; the assay was immunoSEQ multiplex PCR. The sample shows hundreds of thousands of clones, about 89% of them seen only once. Sequenced sample: PBMCs or T cells enriched from blood (not recorded which). The receptor set was obtained from a woman in her forties who had recovered from COVID-19. The CDR3 runs from the conserved cysteine through the conserved F or W. The D gene is left open where the match is weak. Clone size is shown for a subset of rows, as once, few, many or a class of expanded clone.

>15|TRBJ2-7|NA|TRBV7-2|TRBD2
CASSLAAGEGYEQYF
TGTGCCAGCAGCTTAGCGGCGGGAGAAGGCTACGAGCAGTACTTC
>18|TRBJ2-5|NA|TRBV24-1|TRBD1
CATSDPYSGTGGVETQYF
TGTGCCACCAGTGACCCCTACTCGGGGACAGGGGGCGTAGAGACCCAGTACTTC
>15|TRBJ2-5|NA|TRBV10-3|TRBD2
CAISRTSEQQETQYF
TGTGCCATCAGTAGGACTAGCGAACAACAAGAGACCCAGTACTTC
>14|TRBJ2-7|NA|TRBV30|TRBD1
CAWGGTGDTYEQYF
TGTGCCTGGGGGGGGACAGGGGATACATACGAGCAGTACTTC
>14|TRBJ1-1|NA|TRBV12-5|NA
CASGLRGGSTEAFF
TGTGCTAGTGGTTTAAGAGGGGGAAGTACTGAAGCTTTCTTT
>15|TRBJ2-1|NA|TRBV28|NA
CASTHPGGAGNEQFF
TGTGCCAGCACACACCCCGGAGGGGCGGGGAATGAGCAGTTCTTC
>15|TRBJ2-7|NA|TRBV19|NA
CASSPWGGTAYEQYF
TGTGCCAGTAGTCCCTGGGGCGGGACCGCCTACGAGCAGTACTTC
>14|TRBJ2-1|NA|TRBV9|NA
CASSSGSGYNEQFF
TGTGCCAGCAGCTCAGGGTCAGGCTACAATGAGCAGTTCTTC
>16|TRBJ2-3|NA|TRBV18|NA
CASSPRGAGSTDTQYF
TGTGCCAGCTCACCACGCGGGGCCGGTAGCACAGATACGCAGTATTTT
>15|TRBJ2-7|NA|TRBV2|NA
CASSEDRLISYEQYF
TGTGCCAGCAGTGAAGACAGGCTGATCTCCTACGAGCAGTACTTC
>17|TRBJ2-1|NA|TRBV27|TRBD2
CASSSWTSGGSYNEQFF
TGTGCCAGCAGTTCTTGGACTAGCGGGGGTTCCTACAATGAGCAGTTCTTC
>12|TRBJ2-1|NA|TRBV28|NA
CASSPPGDEQFF
TGTGCCAGCTCCCCTCCAGGGGATGAGCAGTTCTTC
>14|TRBJ1-4|NA|TRBV6-5|TRBD1
CASRPGDRGEKLFF
TGTGCCAGCAGGCCTGGGGACAGGGGTGAAAAACTGTTTTTT
>14|TRBJ2-7|NA|TRBV19|NA
CASSEGPHSYEQYF
TGTGCCAGTAGTGAGGGTCCACACTCCTACGAGCAGTACTTC
>13|TRBJ2-7|NA|TRBV19|NA
CASSVTFQYEQYF
TGTGCCAGTAGTGTGACATTCCAATACGAGCAGTACTTC
>15|TRBJ1-6|NA|TRBV28|TRBD1
CASKPTGGYNSPLHF
TGTGCCAGCAAACCTACAGGGGGTTATAATTCACCCCTCCACTTT
>13|TRBJ1-1|once|TRBV5-1|NA
CASSLREGTEAFF
TGCGCCAGCAGCTTACGGGAAGGGACTGAAGCTTTCTTT
>13|TRBJ1-2|NA|TRBV29-1|TRBD1
CSVGTGESNGYTF
TGCAGCGTTGGGACAGGGGAATCTAATGGCTACACCTTC
>15|TRBJ1-2|NA|TRBV28|TRBD1
CASSRDRVGNYGYTF
TGTGCCAGCAGCCGGGACAGGGTGGGGAACTATGGCTACACCTTC
>14|TRBJ1-2|NA|TRBV18|TRBD1
CASSPGQGSGGYTF
TGTGCCAGCTCACCGGGACAGGGGAGTGGCGGCTACACCTTC
>15|TRBJ1-2|NA|TRBV21-1|NA
CASSSRTGENYGYTF
TGTGCCAGCAGCTCCCGGACAGGGGAAAACTATGGCTACACCTTC
>16|TRBJ1-4|NA|TRBV4-2|NA
CASSQAFGDIDEKLFF
TGTGCCAGCAGCCAAGCCTTCGGCGACATCGATGAAAAACTGTTTTTT
>14|TRBJ1-2|NA|TRBV7-2|NA
CASSLLQGNYGYTF
TGTGCCAGCAGCTTACTTCAGGGCAACTATGGCTACACCTTC
>14|TRBJ2-3|NA|TRBV6-5|TRBD2
CASPRGGLEDTQYF
TGTGCCAGTCCTCGGGGGGGCCTAGAAGATACGCAGTATTTT
>14|TRBJ2-4|NA|TRBV6-2/TRBV6-3|NA
CASSLSDLVGIQYF
TGTGCCAGCAGTTTGTCTGACCTAGTAGGCATTCAGTACTTC
>13|TRBJ1-4|NA|TRBV19|TRBD1
CATSRTGNEKLFF
TGTGCCACTTCACGGACAGGGAATGAAAAACTGTTTTTT
>15|TRBJ1-4|NA|TRBV28|TRBD1
CASVRTGVTNEKLFF
TGTGCCAGCGTTAGGACAGGAGTTACTAATGAAAAACTGTTTTTT
>17|TRBJ2-7|few|TRBV5-8|TRBD1
CASSLAFGYDRGHEQYF
TGTGCCAGCAGCTTGGCTTTTGGCTACGACAGGGGTCACGAGCAGTACTTC
>14|TRBJ1-6|NA|TRBV19|NA
CASSIERGNSPLHF
TGTGCCAGTAGTATCGAACGAGGGAATTCACCCCTCCACTTT
>13|TRBJ2-7|NA|TRBV12-3/TRBV12-4|NA
CASSSVRVGEQYF
TGTGCCAGCAGTTCCGTCAGGGTGGGCGAGCAGTACTTC
>13|TRBJ1-5|once|TRBV24-1|NA
CATSGSSNQPQHF
TGTGCCACCAGTGGTAGTAGCAATCAGCCCCAGCATTTT
>13|TRBJ2-7|NA|TRBV5-1|NA
CASSIGDTYEQYF
TGCGCCAGCAGCATTGGGGACACTTACGAGCAGTACTTC
>16|TRBJ2-7|NA|TRBV18|TRBD2
CASSPSIQRGSYEQYF
TGTGCCAGCTCACCCTCGATCCAGCGGGGGTCCTACGAGCAGTACTTC
>14|TRBJ2-1|NA|TRBV2|NA
CASSELRGGGEQFF
TGTGCCAGCAGTGAATTACGTGGGGGGGGCGAGCAGTTCTTC
>15|TRBJ1-2|few|TRBV18|TRBD1
CASSPPGTGTVGYTF
TGTGCCAGCTCACCGCCCGGGACAGGGACGGTCGGCTACACCTTC
>14|TRBJ2-5|once|TRBV19|TRBD2
CASSLAGGEETQYF
TGTGCCAGTAGTCTCGCGGGGGGGGAGGAGACCCAGTACTTC
>13|TRBJ1-5|NA|TRBV19|TRBD1
CASTQEGAQPQHF
TGTGCCAGTACCCAGGAGGGGGCTCAGCCCCAGCATTTT
>13|TRBJ1-1|NA|TRBV28|NA
CASSFSNRVEAFF
TGTGCCAGCAGTTTCTCTAACAGGGTGGAAGCTTTCTTT
>16|TRBJ1-2|NA|TRBV27|NA
CASSFGQGLGNYGYTF
TGTGCCAGCAGTTTTGGGCAGGGCCTTGGTAACTATGGCTACACCTTC
>15|TRBJ2-2|few|TRBV4-3|TRBD2
CASSPGLAIIGELFF
TGCGCCAGCAGCCCGGGACTAGCGATTATCGGGGAGCTGTTTTTT
>16|TRBJ1-6|NA|TRBV30|NA
CASTGRSSSYNSPLHF
TGTGCCTCAACAGGCAGATCGAGCTCCTATAATTCACCCCTCCACTTT
>14|TRBJ1-2|NA|TRBV6-2/TRBV6-3|NA
CASSTPGQRSSYTF
TGTGCCAGCAGTACCCCTGGACAGAGATCGAGCTACACCTTC
>14|TRBJ1-1|once|TRBV5-6|NA
CASSLDTSNTEAFF
TGTGCCAGCAGCCTGGACACCTCCAACACTGAAGCTTTCTTT
>12|TRBJ2-1|NA|TRBV30|NA
CAWSSQGNEQFF
TGTGCCTGGAGTTCCCAGGGGAATGAGCAGTTCTTC
>13|TRBJ2-1|NA|TRBV18|NA
CASSPGQNNEQFF
TGTGCCAGCTCACCCGGACAGAACAATGAGCAGTTCTTC
>12|TRBJ2-7|NA|TRBV10-3|TRBD2
CAISGGVYEQYF
TGTGCCATCAGCGGGGGGGTCTACGAGCAGTACTTC